By frequency in the sample, the clone carrying this T cell receptor (beta chain) is medium-sized. Its specificity is unknown. The record originates from a study of immune heterogeneity within non-small cell lung tumors. General study findings and limits: Between one patient and another, high-frequency T-cell receptor beta clonotypes were largely distinct.

The CDR3 has 13 residues. The germline gives CDR1 SGHRS, CDR2 YFSETQ. V was shortened by 9 bases and J by 5 bases, with 18 bases between the two germline ends. Amplifying TCR beta CDR3 involved multiplex PCR carried out with 32 V and 13 J primers. TCRdb reprocessed the multiplex PCR reads with MiXCR, giving one entry per CDR3 protein. Here the sample spans around 4,700 distinct CDR3 sequences, 20% to 25% being singletons. Per sample, approximately 600 ng of bulk tumor genomic DNA was the template used. Surgery yielded several widely spaced biopsies per primary tumor. The patients were newly diagnosed with non-small cell lung cancer, had not been treated, and had curative surgery. The donors were patients with newly diagnosed non-small cell lung cancer undergoing curative-intent surgery.

The clonotype originates from a man aged 55 to 70 with non-small cell lung cancer. Specimen: lung tumor tissue. The chain couples TRBV5-1 to TRBJ2-7; no clear D gene. CDR3 DNA: TGCGCCACCAACATGACGTTTGGTGACGAGCAGTACTTC. This encodes CATNMTFGDEQYF. The full variable domain, its missing parts supplied by reference TRBV5-1 and TRBJ2-7, is KAGVTQTPRYLIKTRGQQVTLSCSPISGHRSVSWYQQTPGQGLQFLFEYFSETQRNKGNFPGRFSGRQFSNSRSEMNVSTLELGDSALYLCATNMTFGDEQYFGPGTRLTVT.